These 24 T cell receptor beta chains came from one sample sequenced in a study of blood T cell repertoires in COVID-19. Assay: immunoSEQ multiplex PCR; the TCRdb copy retains only in-frame clones and omits some. The data show roughly 87,000 clones, about two thirds seen once. The sample consisted of peripheral blood. Source of these receptors: a woman older than 75 with acute or convalescent COVID-19.

This clone was counted only a few times. The rearrangement uses TRBV4-2 and TRBJ1-1, with D possibly matching TRBD1 (6 bases). This CDR3 spans 15 amino acids. CDR1 and CDR2 from the germline V gene are LGHNA and YNFKEQ. The germline V and J ends were trimmed by 0 bases and 3 bases, with 11 bases remaining between them. Here the CDR3 DNA reads TGTGCCAGCAGCCAAGAGCAGGGGAGTGACACTGAAGCTTTCTTT. It yields the protein CASSQEQGSDTEAFF.

The genes are TRBV6-2 or TRBV6-3 and TRBJ2-1, with 9 bases that match TRBD1. This CDR3 is built from 15 residues. From germline, CDR1 is MNHEY and CDR2 SVGEGT. Germline trimming cut 5 bases from V and 9 bases from J; bases unmatched to any gene: 11. The CDR3 reads CASSAPGQGKTEQFF. DNA of the CDR3: TGTGCCAGCAGTGCTCCGGGACAGGGTAAAACTGAGCAGTTCTTC.

The count of this clone is one. The gene calls are TRBV4-2 and TRBJ1-6, with unresolved D. The length of the CDR3 is 15 residues. Germline V gene lookup returns CDR1 LGHNA and CDR2 YNFKEQ. The V gene lost 0 bases and the J gene lost 6 bases, with 9 bases spanning the gap. The CDR3 loop is CASSQEPVGNSPLHF. The CDR3 bases are TGTGCCAGCAGCCAAGAACCCGTCGGTAATTCACCCCTCCACTTT.

This rearrangement joins TRBV3-1 (or the pseudogene TRBV3-2) to TRBJ1-2, with 9 nucleotides matching TRBD1. The junction had 4 bases not matched to a gene; V was cut back by 7 bases and J by 4 bases. The CDR3 is made up of 13 amino acids. The germline CDR1 and CDR2 sequences are LGHDT and YNNKEL (reference sequence). CDR3 sequence (DNA): TGTGCCAGCACCACGACAGGGGGCTATGGCTACACCTTC. Amino acid sequence: CASTTTGGYGYTF.

The V call is TRBV7-9, the J call TRBJ1-2, with D hard to call. Germline CDR1 SEHNR, CDR2 FQNEAQ (reference sequence). Trimming pared 0 bases from V and 1 base from J, leaving 6 bases between. The CDR3 loop spans 14 amino acids. The DNA for the CDR3 is TGTGCCAGCAGCTTAGCCGGGTTTAACTATGGCTACACCTTC. Translation gives CASSLAGFNYGYTF.

The chain carries TRBV30 and TRBJ2-1, with D possibly being TRBD1 (6 bases). From germline, CDR1 is GTSNPN and CDR2 SVGIG (reference sequence). V lost 4 bases and J lost 1, with 11 bases in between. This CDR3 has 14 residues. CDR3 nucleotides: TGTGCCTGGAAAAGGCAGGGGTCCTACAATGAGCAGTTCTTC. As protein: CAWKRQGSYNEQFF.

The rearrangement joins TRBV4-3 to TRBJ1-2; the D is unclear. The V and J ends lost 0 bases and 3 bases respectively, with 20 bases between them. This CDR3 contains 18 residues. Germline-derived CDR1 and CDR2 are LGHNA and YSLEER. Here the CDR3 reads CASSQDLGGKILDYGYTF. CDR3 DNA: TGCGCCAGCAGCCAAGATCTGGGAGGTAAGATCCTGGACTATGGCTACACCTTC.

The chain is built from TRBV9 and TRBJ1-2; D possibly corresponds to TRBD1 (6 bases). The ends were cut back, 1 base at V and 4 bases at J, with 20 bases in the middle. Germline lookup yields CDR1 SGDLS and CDR2 YYNGEE. The CDR3 is made up of 17 amino acids. The CDR3 here is CASSVRNLGRGSYGYTF. CDR3 bases: TGTGCCAGCAGCGTACGAAATTTGGGCAGGGGATCCTATGGCTACACCTTC.

A single count supports this clone. CDR3 bases: TGTGCCAGCTCTCCGGCCGGGACAAGGTCCTACAATGAGCAGTTCTTC. Translating gives CASSPAGTRSYNEQFF. V is TRBV18 and J is TRBJ2-1; TRBD1 might be the D (6 bases). The length of the CDR3 is 16 residues. Trimming cost V 6 bases and J 1 base, with 16 bases left between them. CDR1 is KGHSH, CDR2 LQKENI, per germline.

V gene TRBV5-1 combines with J gene TRBJ1-5; no clear D gene. Deletions cut 4 bases from V and 7 bases from J, with 12 bases between. Germline CDR1 SGHRS, CDR2 YFSETQ. This CDR3 has 13 residues. The CDR3 nucleotides read TGCGCCAGCAGCCTATCCGGGGAGCAGCCCCAGCATTTT. Its translation: CASSLSGEQPQHF.

The chain combines TRBV30 with TRBJ1-6, with 12 bases that match TRBD1. This CDR3 spans 15 amino acids. Looked up from germline, CDR1 is GTSNPN and CDR2 is SVGIG (reference sequence). V was pared by 0 bases and J by 14 bases, with 8 bases of the junction left unmatched. The CDR3 bases are TGTGCCTGGAGTGTATTGGGGACAGGGGGCCCGGCCCTCCACTTT. Translated: CAWSVLGTGGPALHF.

The chain uses TRBV7-2 and TRBJ2-7; D perhaps matches TRBD2 (7 bases). In germline, CDR1 is SGHTA, CDR2 FQGNSA. The CDR3 is 14 amino acids. V was cut by 1 base and J by 5 bases, with 12 bases left in between. CDR3 in amino acids: CASSLVGGDHEQYF. The DNA of the CDR3 is TGTGCCAGCAGCTTAGTAGGGGGGGATCACGAGCAGTACTTC.

The J gene is TRBJ1-5, the V gene TRBV15; D gene ambiguous. V was trimmed by 5 bases and J by 9 bases, leaving 14 bases between them. Germline V lookup: CDR1 LNHNV, CDR2 YYDKDF (reference sequence). This CDR3 is built from 13 residues. The CDR3 is CATSPFRGGPQHF. In DNA, the CDR3 is TGTGCCACCAGCCCCTTTAGAGGTGGGCCCCAGCATTTT.

The chain is built from TRBV30 and TRBJ2-7; possibly TRBD1 for D (5 bases). CDR3 length: 13 residues. The V end was cut by 3 bases, the J end by 5 bases, with 14 bases between. CDR1 is GTSNPN and CDR2 is SVGIG in the germline V gene (reference sequence). CDR3 in amino acids: CAWSPKGNNEQYF. Here the CDR3 DNA reads TGTGCCTGGAGCCCCAAGGGGAATAACGAGCAGTACTTC.

This chain joins TRBV27 and TRBJ2-2; the match to TRBD1 covers 9 bases. The V and J ends lost 6 bases and 8 bases, in that order; junction bases with no gene match: 10. CDR1 is MNHEY and CDR2 is SMNVEV in the germline V gene (reference sequence). The CDR3 contains 15 residues. The CDR3 here is CASRGQGIVVGELFF. The CDR3 nucleotides read TGTGCCAGCAGAGGACAGGGGATTGTTGTTGGGGAGCTGTTTTTT.

This clone was observed once. The chain recombines TRBV5-4 with TRBJ2-1, with 8 bases aligning to TRBD2. The CDR3 covers 14 residues. The V gene end was trimmed by 6 bases and the J gene end by 6 bases; junction bases not matched to a gene: 8. The germline V gene encodes CDR1 SGHNT and CDR2 YYREEE (reference sequence). Here the CDR3 reads CASKTGGGRNEQFF. The CDR3 DNA follows: TGTGCCAGCAAGACCGGGGGGGGGCGCAATGAGCAGTTCTTC. The full variable domain, with the rest looked up from reference TRBV5-4 and TRBJ2-1, is ETGVTQSPTHLIKTRGQQVTLRCSSQSGHNTVSWYQQALGQGPQFIFQYYREEENGRGNFPPRFSGLQFPNYSSELNVNALELDDSALYLCASKTGGGRNEQFFGPGTRLTVL.

This sequence joins TRBV13 and TRBJ1-2; 9 positions match TRBD1. V shed 5 bases, J shed 4 bases, and the junction held 8 bases outside the gene matches. CDR3 length: 15 residues. Germline V gene data show CDR1 as PRHDT and CDR2 as FYEKMQ (reference sequence). In DNA, the CDR3 is TGTGCCAGCAGCGGACAGGGGAAGGTTCTCTATGGCTACACCTTC. Its protein product is CASSGQGKVLYGYTF. Full variable domain (missing parts from reference TRBV13 and TRBJ1-2): AAGVIQSPRHLIKEKRETATLKCYPIPRHDTVYWYQQGPGQDPQFLISFYEKMQSDKGSIPDRFSAQQFSDYHSELNMSSLELGDSALYFCASSGQGKVLYGYTFGSGTRLTVV.

The chain uses TRBV4-1 and TRBJ1-1; TRBD1 matches at 9 bases. The CDR3 consists of 15 residues. Germline-derived CDR1 and CDR2 are MGHRA and YSYEKL. V was pared by 4 bases and J by 3 bases, with 6 bases of the junction left unmatched. The CDR3 region is CASSPEDRGYTEAFF. The CDR3, as DNA: TGCGCCAGCAGCCCGGAGGACAGGGGATACACTGAAGCTTTCTTT.

This clone showed up many times. In the same sample, other DNA sequences code for this CDR3. The V and J genes are TRBV30 and TRBJ2-2, with 8 bases aligning to TRBD1. Per germline, CDR1 GTSNPN and CDR2 SVGIG (reference sequence). The J segment lost 4 bases and the V segment lost 3 bases, leaving 4 bases of the junction unmatched. CDR3 length: 14 amino acids. CDR3 sequence: CAWRRTGTTGELFF. The CDR3 DNA follows: TGTGCCTGGAGGCGGACAGGGACCACCGGGGAGCTGTTTTTT.

The rearrangement joins TRBV18 to TRBJ1-5, with D perhaps matching TRBD1 (6 bases). The CDR3 covers 14 residues. V was shortened by 4 bases and J by 3 bases, with 10 bases between the two germline ends. CDR1 and CDR2 (germline): KGHSH, LQKENI. DNA for the CDR3: TGTGCCAGCTCACAAGGGACACTCAATCAGCCCCAGCATTTT. This sequence encodes CASSQGTLNQPQHF.

The rearrangement joins TRBV6-1 to TRBJ1-1, with 8 bases lining up with TRBD1. Germline V lookup: CDR1 MNHNS, CDR2 SASEGT. The CDR3 has 16 residues. Trimming at V came to 2 bases and at J to 1 base, leaving 6 bases not matched to a gene. The CDR3 DNA is TGTGCCAGCAGTGAAAGGCAGGGGGCCTGGAACACTGAAGCTTTCTTT. Residues: CASSERQGAWNTEAFF.

The rearrangement uses TRBV27 and TRBJ2-3; TRBD2 might be the D (7 bases). Germline lookup yields CDR1 MNHEY and CDR2 SMNVEV (reference sequence). This CDR3 spans 17 amino acids. With 7 bases removed from V and 1 base from J, the gap between germline ends came to 21 bases. CDR3 DNA: TGTGCCAGCACTGTTAGGGTAGGGGGGGGACGCACAGATACGCAGTATTTT. This sequence encodes CASTVRVGGGRTDTQYF.

This clone has just a few counts. The chain uses TRBV5-4 and TRBJ2-1; 8 bases align to TRBD1. After removal of 1 base from V and 0 bases from J, the junction contained 0 bases not matched to a gene. The length of the CDR3 is 15 residues. Germline CDR1 SGHNT, CDR2 YYREEE (reference sequence). This CDR3 reads CASSLQGASYNEQFF. The CDR3 DNA reads as TGTGCCAGCAGCTTGCAGGGGGCCTCCTACAATGAGCAGTTCTTC.

This clone was picked up many times. The chain combines TRBV30 with TRBJ1-5, with a tentative D call TRBD1 (6 bases). V was cut by 1 base and J by 2 bases, with 9 bases left in between. Per the germline V gene, CDR1 is GTSNPN and CDR2 is SVGIG (reference sequence). The CDR3 loop spans 14 amino acids. Here the CDR3 reads CAWSGKGGNQPQHF. The CDR3 DNA is TGTGCCTGGAGTGGGAAGGGGGGCAATCAGCCCCAGCATTTT.